The 23 T cell receptor beta chains presented below share a single source sample, sequenced in a study of T-cell reconstitution after alpha-beta-depleted transplantation in children. Preparation of the TCRbeta library used unique molecular identifiers. TCRdb re-called the PCR reads through MiXCR, storing one row per CDR3 protein. The sample has roughly 300,000 distinct CDR3 sequences, 9.9% seen once. The starting material was PBMCs from the stem cell graft donor, obtained from the stem cell graft. These receptor sequences come from a human donor who donated a stem cell graft to a child with SCID.

This clonotype was seen more than once but under ten times. The chain joins TRBV20-1 to TRBJ2-1; tentatively, D is TRBD2 (5 bases). V lost 4 bases and J lost 5, with 9 bases in between. The germline CDR1 and CDR2 sequences are DFQATT and SNEGSKA (reference sequence). The length of the CDR3 is 12 residues. DNA of the CDR3: TGCAGTGCTATACGGGGAGACAATGAGCAGTTCTTC. Translating gives CSAIRGDNEQFF.

V is TRBV29-1 and J is TRBJ2-7; possible D gene TRBD1, 5 bases. The CDR3 loop spans 12 amino acids. CDR1 is SQVTM, CDR2 ANQGSEA, per germline. Trimming pared 4 bases from V and 7 bases from J, leaving 14 bases between. Written as DNA, the CDR3 is TGCAGCGTTGTGGGGCCCTCGTGGGAGCAGTACTTC. Translated: CSVVGPSWEQYF.

Comments on this clonotype: A much larger clone lies a single base off, so this may be a read error. The rearrangement joins TRBV15 to TRBJ2-1; no clear D. This CDR3 has 15 amino acids. Trimming left V 3 bases short and J 9 bases short, with 18 bases between. The germline V gene encodes CDR1 LNHNV and CDR2 YYDKDF (reference sequence). CDR3 sequence: CATSRAVQLRIEQFF. CDR3 bases: TGTGCCACCAGCAGGGCCGTACAGCTCAGGATTGAGCAGTTCTTC.

Ten or more counts support this clonotype. The chain is built from TRBV12-3 or TRBV12-4 and TRBJ2-2; the D is unclear. V was trimmed by 7 bases and J by 6 bases, leaving 6 bases between them. There are 11 residues in the CDR3. The CDR3 loop is CASTDPGELFF. CDR3 DNA: TGTGCCAGCACCGACCCCGGGGAGCTGTTTTTT.

This clonotype came up a few times. J is TRBJ2-7 and V is TRBV14, with D perhaps matching TRBD2 (6 bases). The V end lost 1 base, the J end lost 9 bases, and 13 bases lay between the germline ends. CDR1 and CDR2 from the germline V gene are SGHDN and FVKESK. The CDR3 length is 13 residues. For the CDR3, the DNA is TGTGCCAGCAGCCAAGTCGGGAGAGTAGGGCAGTACTTC. Translated, it gives CASSQVGRVGQYF.

In this sample, this clonotype turned up a few times. The genes are TRBV5-1 and TRBJ2-2; a weak D match, TRBD2 (5 bases). The germline V gene encodes CDR1 SGHRS and CDR2 YFSETQ. The CDR3 runs to 15 residues. Trimming left V 2 bases short and J 8 bases short, with 16 bases between. This CDR3 reads CASSFGHGVLGELFF. The CDR3 bases are TGCGCCAGCAGCTTCGGCCACGGGGTCCTTGGGGAGCTGTTTTTT.

The rearrangement links TRBV12-3 or TRBV12-4 to TRBJ2-5; perhaps TRBD2 as D (7 bases). The CDR3 loop spans 15 amino acids. Trimming pared 0 bases from V and 5 bases from J, leaving 13 bases between. The CDR3 DNA follows: TGTGCCAGCAGTTTAGCCGGGGGGCGACAGGAGACCCAGTACTTC. This sequence encodes CASSLAGGRQETQYF.

The genes are TRBV20-1 and TRBJ2-1; D not resolved. The CDR3 runs 15 residues. CDR1 is DFQATT, CDR2 SNEGSKA, per germline (reference sequence). V was clipped by 0 bases and J by 4 bases, with 13 bases between them. CDR3 in amino acids: CSARDSETDYNEQFF. The CDR3 region has the DNA TGCAGTGCTAGAGATTCGGAAACTGATTACAATGAGCAGTTCTTC.

This clonotype was seen a handful of times. V gene TRBV11-2 combines with J gene TRBJ2-2; D gene uncertain. Germline values: CDR1 SGHAT, CDR2 FQNNGV. The CDR3 consists of 14 residues. The V end lost 1 base, the J end lost 5 bases, and 8 bases lay between the germline ends. The CDR3 DNA follows: TGTGCCAGCAGCTTAGTGGTGCGAACCGGGGAGCTGTTTTTT. Its protein product is CASSLVVRTGELFF.

This clonotype has at least ten counts. V usage is TRBV6-2 or TRBV6-3 and J usage is TRBJ1-2; D gene uncertain. The CDR3 extends over 15 amino acids. Trimming cost V 5 bases and J 0 bases, with 13 bases left between them. Germline CDR1 and CDR2: MNHEY and SVGEGT. The CDR3 DNA follows: TGTGCCAGCAGTAGTCCCCTGACAACTAACTATGGCTACACCTTC. Protein: CASSSPLTTNYGYTF.

This clonotype was counted a few times. The chain uses TRBV29-1 and TRBJ2-3; D unclear. This CDR3 has 15 residues. V was trimmed by 8 bases and J by 2 bases, leaving 20 bases between them. Germline CDR1 reads SQVTM; CDR2 reads ANQGSEA. This chain's CDR3 is CSSADWTVSTDTQYF. The CDR3 DNA sequence: TGCAGCTCCGCGGATTGGACCGTTTCCACAGATACGCAGTATTTT.

The chain uses TRBV6-1 and TRBJ2-5, with no clear D. The V end lost 6 bases, the J end lost 2 bases, and 16 bases lay between the germline ends. The CDR3 is 15 amino acids. Germline V gene data show CDR1 as MNHNS and CDR2 as SASEGT. CDR3 in DNA: TGTGCCAGCAGGCCCGGACGCCTGGTTCAAGAGACCCAGTACTTC. Residues: CASRPGRLVQETQYF.

This clonotype was seen a handful of times. This chain uses TRBV12-3 or TRBV12-4 with TRBJ2-5, with 9 bases that match TRBD1. V was clipped by 5 bases and J by 5 bases; unmatched bases: 9. The CDR3 length is 15 residues. In DNA, the CDR3 is TGTGCCAGCAGTCATGGGACAGGGATAAGGGAGACCCAGTACTTC. Its protein product is CASSHGTGIRETQYF.

The gene calls are TRBV7-6 and TRBJ1-3; TRBD1 aligns across 7 bases. From germline, CDR1 is SGHVS and CDR2 FNYEAQ. Trimming took 5 bases from V and 14 from J; bases not matched to a gene: 6. This CDR3 has 11 residues. This CDR3 reads CASSLRGHLYF. In nucleotides, the CDR3 is TGTGCCAGCAGCCTGAGGGGGCACTTATATTTT.

This clonotype came up a few times. V is TRBV5-1 and J is TRBJ2-7, with unresolved D. Germline assignment: CDR1 SGHRS and CDR2 YFSETQ. The V end was cut by 6 bases, the J end by 0 bases, with 7 bases between. This CDR3 comprises 12 residues. The CDR3 nucleotides read TGCGCCAGCAAAGCGAGCTCCTACGAGCAGTACTTC. Translating it yields CASKASSYEQYF.

The sample holds a few counts of this clonotype. The J gene is TRBJ2-2, the V gene TRBV12-3 or TRBV12-4, with 7 bases fitting TRBD2. This CDR3 is 15 amino acids long. Trimming took 5 bases from V and 5 from J; bases not matched to a gene: 8. DNA of the CDR3: TGTGCCAGCAGTCCGGGGGGAGTGGTAACCGGGGAGCTGTTTTTT. This encodes CASSPGGVVTGELFF.

This clonotype has just a few counts. V usage is TRBV24-1 and J usage is TRBJ2-3; TRBD2 is a possible D gene (6 bases). The CDR3 is 14 amino acids. V lost 5 bases and J lost 1, with 9 bases in between. Germline CDR1 and CDR2: KGHDR and SFDVKD. The CDR3 region is CATSAPGGTDTQYF. CDR3 sequence (DNA): TGTGCCACCAGTGCCCCGGGAGGCACAGATACGCAGTATTTT.

Many counts were recorded for this clonotype. The chain combines TRBV9 with TRBJ1-5; D is unresolved. CDR3 size: 15 residues. The V gene lost 0 bases and the J gene lost 2 bases, with 9 bases spanning the gap. Germline V CDR1 and CDR2: SGDLS, YYNGEE. The CDR3 sequence is CASSVDYAGNQPQHF. The CDR3 DNA follows: TGTGCCAGCAGCGTAGATTACGCGGGCAATCAGCCCCAGCATTTT.

V usage is TRBV2 and J usage is TRBJ2-3; D call uncertain. Deletions cut 7 bases from V and 2 bases from J, with 10 bases between. The germline V gene has CDR1 SNHLY and CDR2 FYNNEI. The CDR3 runs 13 residues. CDR3 bases: TGTGCCAGCAAGGCAGAACCCACAGATACGCAGTATTTT. Its protein is CASKAEPTDTQYF. The full variable domain, in which reference TRBV2 and TRBJ2-3 provide the parts outside the CDR3, is EPEVTQTPSHQVTQMGQEVILRCVPISNHLYFYWYRQILGQKVEFLVSFYNNEISEKSEIFDDQFSVERPDGSNFTLKIRSTKLEDSAMYFCASKAEPTDTQYFGPGTRLTVL.

This clonotype was seen only a few times. The gene calls are TRBV20-1 and TRBJ1-5; possibly TRBD1 for D (5 bases). Trimming took 3 bases from V and 6 from J, leaving 12 bases between them. The germline gives CDR1 DFQATT, CDR2 SNEGSKA (reference sequence). The CDR3 loop spans 13 amino acids. The CDR3 protein is CSASGVQGQPQHF. The CDR3 nucleotides are TGCAGTGCTAGCGGGGTTCAGGGTCAGCCCCAGCATTTT.

This clonotype was detected a few times. The V gene is TRBV6-2 or TRBV6-3, the J gene TRBJ2-7, with D perhaps TRBD2 (5 bases). In germline, CDR1 is MNHEY, CDR2 SVGEGT. The V and J ends lost 1 base and 7 bases respectively, with 11 bases between them. This CDR3 region has 13 residues. The CDR3 bases are TGTGCCAGCAGTTACTTACTAGATGGTGAGCAGTACTTC. Translation gives CASSYLLDGEQYF.

The table lists this clonotype with a few counts. This rearrangement joins TRBV5-1 to TRBJ1-4, with D hard to call. This CDR3 spans 15 amino acids. Germline CDR1 is SGHRS and CDR2 is YFSETQ. V shed 0 bases and J shed 4 bases, with 10 bases lying between them. Here the CDR3 reads CASSLAGSYNEKLFF. The CDR3 DNA is TGCGCCAGCAGCTTGGCCGGCAGTTATAATGAAAAACTGTTTTTT.

This clonotype appeared many times. The rearrangement joins TRBV7-8 to TRBJ2-7; no reliable D call. CDR3 length: 12 residues. The V end lost 3 bases, the J end lost 2 bases, and 5 bases lay between the germline ends. Germline values: CDR1 SGHVS, CDR2 FQNEAQ. The CDR3 sequence is CASSFLTYEQYF. DNA of the CDR3: TGTGCCAGCAGCTTTCTCACCTACGAGCAGTACTTC.